The entry below gives a single T cell receptor (beta chain) sequence along with its context. Its antigen has not been determined. No base quality information exists; no much larger clone differs at one position. The intended sense of this specimen's time point label: about a year on ibrutinib. For TCR beta library preparation, roughly 2.2 micrograms of genomic DNA were isolated from cryopreserved PBMCs. High-throughput TCR beta sequencing was performed on longitudinal blood samples from CLL patients receiving ibrutinib monotherapy. The patients were enrolled in a single-center, open-label phase 2 trial of ibrutinib monotherapy. This specimen belongs to a study of cytotoxic CD8 clonotypes in ibrutinib-treated CLL (dated by TCRdb to the early 2020s). Some background on the complete study: The cohort had eleven to twelve relapsed/refractory and under 16 treatment-naive patients; 17 to 18 were IGHV unmutated. Response samples were obtained after a median of around eleven months of treatment, with a range of roughly 6 to 40 months. Partial responses were observed in roughly 24 patients and complete responses in 2; after a median follow-up of around 68 months, remission was maintained in 14 patients and progression was observed in some twelve. Every sample from remission and from progressive disease was obtained while the patients were still on ibrutinib. On average, each sample yielded roughly 250,000 productive templates and tens of thousands of productive rearrangements. Cryopreserved peripheral blood mononuclear cells were obtained before treatment, at response, and at either sustained remission or disease progression. Of the 85 to 90 participants in the trial, 25 to 30 had longitudinal samples available.

The germline V gene specifies SGHAT as CDR1 and FQNNGV as CDR2. The CDR3 starts with the cysteine, ends with the phenylalanine, and has 18 residues. The CDR3 DNA has 54 bases and is translated from base 1. V loses 2 bases at its end and J loses 2 bases; junction bases beyond the gene matches: 8. Each clonotype received, on average, approximately 9.9x coverage in deep resolution sequencing performed on a MiSeq, where the target depth lay between 1 in 1 million and 1 in 200,000 T cells. TCR beta libraries were generated with the immunoSEQ hsTCRB Kit. In the authors' own workflow: Data were analyzed with ImmunoSEQ Data Assistant and ImmunoSEQ Analyzer, with V, D and J genes assigned per IMGT definitions. Clonality, with values ranging from 0 to 1, was calculated as one minus the normalized Shannon entropy of productive rearrangement frequencies. Public clonotype analysis was restricted to overrepresented clonotypes comprising at least 0.05% of each patient's repertoire. Repertoires from more than ten age-matched healthy donors in immuneACCESS were used as clonality controls. TCRdb limited this immuneACCESS table to in-frame rearrangements with V and J called. A share of clones is missing; checked studies link under half to unresolved V genes, and the rest is unexplained. The V and J calls and clone size are taken from that table; D and trimming were inferred from the DNA. Recorded for this sample are some 150,000 clones; 70% to 85% of them occurred a single time. The leading ten clones occupy 25% to 35% of the sample.

The paper as a whole reports these results and caveats: Public clonotypes were rare and either contracted or stayed stable during treatment, and the rise in clonality at ibrutinib response reflected the expansion of private clonotypes. Clonality rose at ibrutinib response, remained stable during sustained remission, and dropped back toward baseline at progression. Sampling times were not matched between sustained-remission and progressing patients, and lymph node repertoires were not studied. At baseline, clonality was higher than in age-matched healthy donors and showed a strong correlation with circulating CD8+ T-cell counts.

The chain was built from TRBV11-2 and TRBJ2-5, and 13 bases in between align with TRBD2. This TCR was sampled from a human donor with chronic lymphocytic leukemia. The starting material was PBMCs, obtained after 12 months of ibrutinib treatment. Here is the DNA: TGTGCCAGCAGCTTAATGAATATGGGACTAGCGGGGCAAGAGACCCAGTACTTC. Its product reads: CASSLMNMGLAGQETQYF.